This T cell receptor beta chain was recovered during a study of T cells in Graves' hyperthyroidism and ophthalmopathy. This clonotype has ten or more counts. Antigen unknown. The investigators amplified TCR beta CDR3 regions from RNA transcripts. TCR CDR3 regions were first amplified by RT-PCR with HTBI primers. A single record per CDR3 protein comes from TCRdb applying MiXCR to the multiplex PCR reads. Counted here are about 500,000 distinct CDR3 sequences, roughly 14% occurring once; the ten biggest clones make up about a sixth. Study-wide results and caveats: The model's output predicted ophthalmopathy at a median of about 6.5 months prior to onset. Blood also carried most thyroid clonotypes expanded above 0.001.

The germline gives CDR1 SGHRS, CDR2 YFSETQ. The V end lost 3 bases, the J end lost 1 base, and 18 bases lay between the germline ends. The CDR3 spans 17 residues. Recently diagnosed hyperthyroidism of less than 2 months' duration affected patients aged 18 to 65. Thyroid ultrasound, orbital computed tomography, clinical symptoms, and serum thyroxine and TRAb underpinned diagnoses. Material: blood. The origin of this receptor is a young woman with Graves' hyperthyroidism. The V and J genes are TRBV5-1 and TRBJ2-3; possible D gene TRBD1, 6 bases. CDR3 DNA sequence: TGCGCCAGCAGCTCCCCTCGGGACACAATCCGCACAGATACGCAGTATTTT. This codes for CASSSPRDTIRTDTQYF. Variable domain in full (rest from reference TRBV5-1 and TRBJ2-3): KAGVTQTPRYLIKTRGQQVTLSCSPISGHRSVSWYQQTPGQGLQFLFEYFSETQRNKGNFPGRFSGRQFSNSRSEMNVSTLELGDSALYLCASSSPRDTIRTDTQYFGPGTRLTVL.